Shown below are 21 T cell receptor beta chains from a single sample sequenced in a study of beta chain features in type 1 diabetes. Since all of the isolated RNA was reverse transcribed, expressed TCRB transcripts were what got sequenced. The protocol was immunoSEQ multiplex PCR, while the TCRdb copy is restricted to in-frame clones and leaves out a portion. This table has some 410,000 clones, roughly 13% appearing once. Sequencing was carried out using naive CD4+ T cells from blood. These receptors originate from a man in his thirties or forties in good health.

This clone was seen only a few times. This chain connects TRBV30 to TRBJ2-1; no firm D call. The CDR3 runs 12 residues. V was cut by 3 bases and J by 15 bases, with 18 bases left in between. CDR1 and CDR2 (germline): GTSNPN, SVGIG (reference sequence). CDR3 in amino acids: CAWSRQLGLLFF. The CDR3 coding sequence is TGTGCCTGGAGCCGCCAGTTGGGCCTTCTGTTCTTC.

The rearrangement joins TRBV9 to TRBJ2-7; D possibly corresponds to TRBD1 (5 bases). Germline CDR1 SGDLS, CDR2 YYNGEE. The CDR3 is made up of 15 amino acids. V lost 4 bases, J lost 4 bases, and 18 bases lay in between. The CDR3 bases are TGTGCCAGCAGCCCTTCCCCGGAACCAGGGTACGAGCAGTACGTC. Translated: CASSPSPEPGYEQYV.

This sequence joins TRBV6-6 and TRBJ2-3; 8 bases match TRBD1. The CDR3 totals 14 residues. The J segment lost 5 bases and the V segment lost 6 bases, leaving 7 bases of the junction unmatched. CDR1 is MNHNY, CDR2 SVGAGI, per germline (reference sequence). This chain's CDR3 is CASRTGVSRDTQYF. As DNA, the CDR3 is TGTGCCAGCAGGACAGGGGTGTCGAGAGATACGCAGTATTTT.

The rearrangement uses TRBV7-2 and TRBJ2-2; no definite D call. The CDR3 extends over 11 amino acids. Trimming took 4 bases from V and 9 from J, leaving 6 bases between them. Germline-derived CDR1 and CDR2 are SGHTA and FQGNSA. The CDR3 DNA follows: TGTGCCAGCAGCTCCTCCAGGGAGCTGTTTTTT. It yields the protein CASSSSRELFF.

This clone turned up a few times. This rearrangement joins TRBV25-1 to TRBJ1-2; D uncertain. CDR1 is MGHDK and CDR2 is SYGVNS in the germline V gene. With 6 bases removed from V and 5 bases from J, the gap between germline ends came to 10 bases. This CDR3 is 12 amino acids long. CDR3 residues: CASSVLGYGYTF. CDR3 nucleotides: TGTGCCAGCAGCGTTCTTGGGTATGGCTACACCTTC.

The gene calls are TRBV9 and TRBJ1-2, with D uncertain. The CDR3 has 13 amino acids. CDR1 SGDLS and CDR2 YYNGEE come from the germline V gene. The V end was cut by 0 bases, the J end by 2 bases, with 5 bases between. The CDR3 protein is CASSVDGNYGYTF. For the CDR3, the DNA is TGTGCCAGCAGCGTAGACGGCAACTATGGCTACACCTTC.

This clone has more than one count but fewer than ten. This sequence joins TRBV7-2 and TRBJ2-3, with D tentatively TRBD2 (5 bases). There are 12 residues in the CDR3. Trimming left V 2 bases short and J 11 bases short, with 11 bases between. Germline V gives CDR1 SGHTA, CDR2 FQGNSA. CDR3: CASSLRVGGQYF. As DNA, the CDR3 is TGTGCCAGCAGCTTAAGGGTAGGAGGGCAGTATTTT.

The chain links TRBV18 to TRBJ2-5, with D possibly TRBD1 on 6 matching bases. The CDR3 runs 13 residues. Germline assignment: CDR1 KGHSH and CDR2 LQKENI. V lost 2 bases to trimming and J lost 5 bases, with 9 bases between them. CDR3 DNA sequence: TGTGCCAGCTCACCAAGACAGGAGGAGACCCAGTACTTC. Translating it yields CASSPRQEETQYF.

This clone appeared many times. The chain combines TRBV9 with TRBJ2-1; 10 bases are a match to TRBD2. Per the germline V gene, CDR1 is SGDLS and CDR2 is YYNGEE. The length of the CDR3 is 16 residues. V shed 4 bases, J shed 1 base, and the junction held 5 bases outside the gene matches. This CDR3 is CASSMTSGSSYNEQFF. The CDR3, as DNA: TGTGCCAGCAGCATGACTAGCGGGTCTTCCTACAATGAGCAGTTCTTC.

The rearrangement joins TRBV11-2 to TRBJ2-7; D is unclear. CDR3 size: 12 residues. Germline CDR1 and CDR2: SGHAT and FQNNGV. V lost 6 bases and J 4 bases, leaving 10 bases between the germline ends. CDR3 region: CASSPFRYEQYF. DNA for the CDR3: TGTGCCAGCAGTCCCTTTAGGTACGAGCAGTACTTC.

This clone turned up a few times. The junction departs from the called germline gene at one end, perhaps through a read error. V gene TRBV10-3 combines with J gene TRBJ1-6; 7 nucleotides align to TRBD1. CDR1 is ENHRY and CDR2 is SYGVKD in the germline V gene. CDR3 size: 14 residues. The CDR3 nucleotides are TGTGCCATCCGTGATCAAGCGACAGGGAAGGGACTCCACTTT. It yields the protein CAIRDQATGKGLHF.

This clone was observed a handful of times. The chain uses TRBV10-3 and TRBJ1-1, with D perhaps TRBD1 (5 bases). This CDR3 has 13 residues. Germline CDR1 reads ENHRY; CDR2 reads SYGVKD. Trimming removed 3 bases from V and 5 bases from J, with 10 bases in between. The CDR3: CAISDQGLTEAFF. In nucleotides, the CDR3 is TGTGCCATCAGTGACCAGGGATTGACTGAAGCTTTCTTT.

This clone was detected a few times. The chain links TRBV4-3 to TRBJ2-4, with a tentative D call TRBD2 (5 bases). The CDR3 runs to 19 residues. The germline gives CDR1 LGHNA, CDR2 YSLEER. V shed 1 base and J shed 0 bases, with 19 bases lying between them. The chain's CDR3 is CASSQGSRAANIAKNIQYF. CDR3 coding DNA: TGCGCCAGCAGCCAAGGCAGCAGAGCGGCTAATATAGCCAAAAACATTCAGTACTTC.

There are a few counts of this clone. CDR3 protein: CAWRPWGTEAFF. CDR3 nucleotides: TGTGCCTGGAGGCCGTGGGGGACTGAAGCTTTCTTT. This sequence joins TRBV30 and TRBJ1-1; the D gene is possibly TRBD1 (5 bases). CDR3 length: 12 residues. CDR1 and CDR2 (germline): GTSNPN, SVGIG (reference sequence). Trimming took off 3 bases at V and 5 bases at J, with 10 bases between the two ends.

V gene TRBV7-9 combines with J gene TRBJ2-2; tentatively, D is TRBD1 (6 bases). V was cut by 7 bases and J by 0 bases, with 15 bases left in between. Germline assignment: CDR1 SEHNR and CDR2 FQNEAQ (reference sequence). The CDR3 totals 16 residues. In DNA form, the CDR3 reads TGTGCCAGCAACAGGGTGTCTGTTGCGAACACCGGGGAGCTGTTTTTT. Encoded protein: CASNRVSVANTGELFF. Full variable domain (missing parts from reference TRBV7-9 and TRBJ2-2): DTGVSQNPRHKITKRGQNVTFRCDPISEHNRLYWYRQTLGQGPEFLTYFQNEAQLEKSRLLSDRFSAERPKGSFSTLEIQRTEQGDSAMYLCASNRVSVANTGELFFGEGSRLTVL.

This clone turned up a few times. V and J are TRBV29-1 and TRBJ2-1; 16 bases line up with TRBD2. J gave up 8 bases and V 8 bases, and 15 bases lay outside the gene matches. The CDR3 consists of 17 residues. CDR1 and CDR2 (germline): SQVTM, ANQGSEA. The CDR3 DNA is TGCAGCACCCGTGGGACTAGCGGGAGGGCCGAGAAGTATGAGCAGTTCTTC. This encodes CSTRGTSGRAEKYEQFF.

This chain uses TRBV9 with TRBJ1-1; a possible D gene is TRBD1 (6 bases). CDR1 SGDLS and CDR2 YYNGEE come from the germline V gene. The CDR3 loop spans 15 amino acids. V gave up 5 bases and J gave up 0 bases, with 14 bases separating them. The CDR3 protein is CASRQMGGMNTEAFF. The CDR3 coding sequence is TGTGCCAGCAGACAGATGGGGGGCATGAACACTGAAGCTTTCTTT.

This clone has only a few counts. This rearrangement joins TRBV5-1 to TRBJ2-5; maybe TRBD1 (5 bases). The CDR3 sequence is 15 residues long. Germline CDR1 and CDR2: SGHRS and YFSETQ. Trimming left V 6 bases short and J 3 bases short, with 18 bases between. The CDR3 spells CASTKGNRWEETQYF. DNA of the CDR3: TGCGCCAGCACCAAGGGGAACAGATGGGAAGAGACCCAGTACTTC.

With regard to this clone: Other DNA sequences in the same sample also yield this CDR3. This chain uses TRBV6-6 with TRBJ2-5; D is ambiguous. Trimming shortened V by 2 bases and J by 5 bases, and 3 bases separated the two germline ends. Germline V gene lookup returns CDR1 MNHNY and CDR2 SVGAGI (reference sequence). CDR3 length equals 11 residues. CDR3 sequence (DNA): TGTGCCAGCAGTTACCGGGAGACCCAGTACTTC. It translates to CASSYRETQYF.

With respect to this clone: Other DNA sequences within the sample encode an identical CDR3. Written as DNA, the CDR3 is TGTGCCAGCAGCTTAGGAGGGCAAGGCCAAGAGACCCAGTACTTC. This gives the protein CASSLGGQGQETQYF. V and J are TRBV7-2 and TRBJ2-5; D is perhaps TRBD2 (5 bases). Germline assignment: CDR1 SGHTA and CDR2 FQGNSA. There are 15 residues in the CDR3. The ends were cut back, 1 base at V and 1 base at J, with 10 bases in the middle.

This clone occurred a few times. J is TRBJ2-1 and V is TRBV4-2; 10 bases agree with TRBD2. Germline assignment: CDR1 LGHNA and CDR2 YNFKEQ. This CDR3 spans 16 amino acids. The trim removed 1 base at V and 6 bases at J, leaving 6 bases unmatched. As DNA, the CDR3 is TGTGCCAGCAGCCAAGTGCGGCTAGCGGGGGCCAATGAGCAGTTCTTC. Translating it yields CASSQVRLAGANEQFF.